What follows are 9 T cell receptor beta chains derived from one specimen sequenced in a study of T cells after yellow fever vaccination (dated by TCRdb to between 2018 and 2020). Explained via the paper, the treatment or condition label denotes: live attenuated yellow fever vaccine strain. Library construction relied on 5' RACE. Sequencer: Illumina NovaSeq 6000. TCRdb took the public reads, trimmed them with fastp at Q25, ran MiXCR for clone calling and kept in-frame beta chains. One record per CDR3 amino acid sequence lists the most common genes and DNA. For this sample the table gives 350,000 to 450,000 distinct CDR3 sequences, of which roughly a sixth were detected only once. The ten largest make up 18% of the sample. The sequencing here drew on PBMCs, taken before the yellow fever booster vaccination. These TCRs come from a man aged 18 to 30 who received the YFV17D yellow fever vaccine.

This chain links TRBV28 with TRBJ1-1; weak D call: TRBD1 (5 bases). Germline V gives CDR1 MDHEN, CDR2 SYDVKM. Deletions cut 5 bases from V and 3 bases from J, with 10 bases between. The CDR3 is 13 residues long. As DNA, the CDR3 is TGTGCCAGCAGTCAAAGGGGAGACACTGAAGCTTTCTTT. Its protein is CASSQRGDTEAFF.

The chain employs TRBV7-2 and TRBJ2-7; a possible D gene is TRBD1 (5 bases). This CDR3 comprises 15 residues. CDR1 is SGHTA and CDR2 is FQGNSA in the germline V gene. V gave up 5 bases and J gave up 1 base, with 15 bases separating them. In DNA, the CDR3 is TGTGCCAGCAGCCCGTCTGTGGGGCCGTCCTACGAGCAGTACTTC. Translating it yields CASSPSVGPSYEQYF.

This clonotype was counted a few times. The CDR3 DNA is TGCGCCAGCAGCCTTATCGGGGGCAGGGGAACTAACTATGGCTACACCTTC. Its protein product is CASSLIGGRGTNYGYTF. V gene TRBV4-1 combines with J gene TRBJ1-2, with D possibly matching TRBD1 (6 bases). The V and J ends lost 4 bases and 0 bases respectively, with 18 bases between them. The germline CDR1 and CDR2 sequences are MGHRA and YSYEKL. This CDR3 is built from 17 residues.

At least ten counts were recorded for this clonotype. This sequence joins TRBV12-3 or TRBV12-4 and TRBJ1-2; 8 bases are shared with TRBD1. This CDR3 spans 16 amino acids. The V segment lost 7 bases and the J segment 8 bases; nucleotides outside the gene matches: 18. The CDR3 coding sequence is TGTGCCAGCACCTCCCGGGGAGGCAGGGGGCCGGTAGGCTACACCTTC. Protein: CASTSRGGRGPVGYTF.

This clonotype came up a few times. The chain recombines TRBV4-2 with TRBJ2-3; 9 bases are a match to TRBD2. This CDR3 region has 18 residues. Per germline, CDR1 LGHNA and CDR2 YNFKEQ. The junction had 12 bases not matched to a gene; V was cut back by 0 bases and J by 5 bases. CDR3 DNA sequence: TGTGCCAGCAGCCAAGATATTTGGAGCGGGGGGTCGAGAGATACGCAGTATTTT. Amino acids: CASSQDIWSGGSRDTQYF.

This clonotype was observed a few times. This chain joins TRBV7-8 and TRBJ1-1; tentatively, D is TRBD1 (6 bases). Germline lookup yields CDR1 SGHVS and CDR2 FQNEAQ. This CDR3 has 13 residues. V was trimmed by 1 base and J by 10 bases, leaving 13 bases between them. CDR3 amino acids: CASSLVRGAPAFF. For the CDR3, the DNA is TGTGCCAGCAGCTTAGTACGGGGGGCCCCAGCTTTCTTT.

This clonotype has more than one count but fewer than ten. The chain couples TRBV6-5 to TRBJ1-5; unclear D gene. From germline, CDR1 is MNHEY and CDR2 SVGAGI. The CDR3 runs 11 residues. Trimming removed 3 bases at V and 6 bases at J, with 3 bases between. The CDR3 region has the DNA TGTGCCAGCAGTTATCTTCAGCCCCAGCATTTT. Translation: CASSYLQPQHF.

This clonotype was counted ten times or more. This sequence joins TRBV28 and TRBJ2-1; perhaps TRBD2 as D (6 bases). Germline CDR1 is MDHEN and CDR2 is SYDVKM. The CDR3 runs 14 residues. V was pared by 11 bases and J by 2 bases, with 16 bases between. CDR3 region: CAGSGTLTYNEQFF. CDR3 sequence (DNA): TGTGCCGGTTCCGGGACTCTGACCTACAATGAGCAGTTCTTC.

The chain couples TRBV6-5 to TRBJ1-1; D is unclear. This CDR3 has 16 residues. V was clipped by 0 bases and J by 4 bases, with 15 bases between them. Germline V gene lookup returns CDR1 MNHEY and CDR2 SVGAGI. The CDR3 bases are TGTGCCAGCAGTTACTCGGACCCCCATAGTGGCACTGAAGCTTTCTTT. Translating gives CASSYSDPHSGTEAFF.